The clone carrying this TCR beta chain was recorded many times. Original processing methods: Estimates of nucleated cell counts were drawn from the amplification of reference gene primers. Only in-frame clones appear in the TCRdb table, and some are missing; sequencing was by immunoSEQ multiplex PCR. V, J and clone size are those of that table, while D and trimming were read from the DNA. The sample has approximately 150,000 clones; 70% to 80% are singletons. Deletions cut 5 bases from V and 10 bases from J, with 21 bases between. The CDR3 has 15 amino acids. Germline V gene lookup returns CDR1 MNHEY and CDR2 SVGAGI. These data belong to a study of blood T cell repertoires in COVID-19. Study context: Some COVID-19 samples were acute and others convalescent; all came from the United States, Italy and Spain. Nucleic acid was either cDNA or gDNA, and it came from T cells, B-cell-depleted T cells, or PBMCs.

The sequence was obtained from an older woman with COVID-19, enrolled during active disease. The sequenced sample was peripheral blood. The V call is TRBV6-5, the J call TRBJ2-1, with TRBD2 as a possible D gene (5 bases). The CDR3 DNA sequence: TGTGCCAGCAGTCCACCGGGGTCTAAACGAGGAGAGCAGTTCTTC. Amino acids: CASSPPGSKRGEQFF.